The rows below give T cell receptor beta chains drawn from one sample of a study of blood T cell repertoires in COVID-19. Profiling relied on immunoSEQ multiplex PCR, and the TCRdb table lists in-frame clones only, not all of them. This sample yields 300,000 to 400,000 clones, of which 80% to 90% are seen a single time; more than 7.5% belongs to the top ten. The sequenced sample was peripheral blood. These receptors were obtained from a man under 40 with COVID-19, enrolled during active disease. Both conserved end residues are part of each CDR3. The order of the fields is clone size, J gene, D gene, V gene, CDR3 protein, CDR3 DNA. The D gene is left open where the match is weak. Expanded clones get a size class; other rows say once, few or many, or leave the size out.

few,TRBJ1-2,TRBD1,TRBV7-2,CASSLYLTGDYGYTF,TGTGCCAGCAGCTTATACTTAACAGGGGACTATGGCTACACCTTC
-,TRBJ2-5,-,TRBV4-1,CASSQDGTGIETQYF,TGCGCCAGCAGCCAAGATGGAACAGGGATAGAGACCCAGTACTTC
-,TRBJ2-5,TRBD1,TRBV30,CAWTKQGAWETQYF,TGTGCCTGGACCAAACAGGGGGCTTGGGAGACCCAGTACTTC
-,TRBJ1-1,-,TRBV25-1,CASSEVIRSRTFF,TGTGCCAGCAGTGAAGTGATAAGGTCTAGGACTTTCTTT
-,TRBJ2-1,TRBD1,TRBV25-1,CASTPWVRDSRDNEQFF,TGTGCCAGCACCCCCTGGGTAAGGGACAGTCGCGACAATGAGCAGTTCTTC
-,TRBJ2-5,-,TRBV9,CASSLGLPALGQETQYF,TGTGCCAGCAGCCTGGGACTCCCCGCTCTTGGACAAGAGACCCAGTACTTC
many,TRBJ2-7,TRBD2,TRBV2,CASSPSGRSGYEQYF,TGTGCCAGCAGCCCTAGCGGGAGATCGGGCTACGAGCAGTACTTC
-,TRBJ2-1,-,TRBV5-6,CASTTLGSSPWNEQFF,TGTGCCAGCACCACTCTAGGAAGCAGCCCCTGGAATGAGCAGTTCTTC
many,TRBJ2-4,TRBD1,TRBV28,CASIQYRGSKNIQYF,TGTGCCAGCATCCAATACAGGGGATCCAAAAACATTCAGTACTTC
-,TRBJ2-2,TRBD1,TRBV6-4,CASSERDRGRYSTGELFF,TGTGCCAGCAGTGAGCGGGACAGGGGGCGATATTCCACCGGGGAGCTGTTTTTT